These 7 T cell receptor beta chains were all obtained from the same sample, sequenced in a study of blood T cell repertoires in COVID-19. Produced via immunoSEQ multiplex PCR; TCRdb's table is partial and in-frame only. This sample has 70,000 or so clones, with 86% found just once. The sample was peripheral blood. Receptors were obtained from a man aged 65 to 85 with active COVID-19.

The J gene is TRBJ2-5, the V gene TRBV24-1, with 10 bases aligning to TRBD1. The V gene's germline CDR1 is KGHDR and CDR2 SFDVKD. This CDR3 has 16 residues. J lost 5 bases, V lost 4 bases, and 9 bases had no gene match. CDR3 sequence (DNA): TGTGCCACCAGTGACCCCCGGACAGGGGGAGGGGAGACCCAGTACTTC. It is translated as CATSDPRTGGGETQYF.

V gene TRBV10-1 combines with J gene TRBJ2-1; 9 bases match TRBD2. The CDR3 runs to 18 residues. Trimming took 0 bases from V and 4 from J; bases not matched to a gene: 10. Germline assignment: CDR1 WNHNN and CDR2 SYGVQD (reference sequence). The DNA of the CDR3 is TGCGCCAGCAGTGAGTCGAGGACTACTAGCGGGCCTTACAATGAGCAGTTCTTC. Protein: CASSESRTTSGPYNEQFF.

The CDR3 spells CASSYPQSTGDNEQFF. As DNA, the CDR3 is TGTGCCAGCAGTTACCCCCAGTCGACAGGGGACAATGAGCAGTTCTTC. V and J are TRBV6-2 or TRBV6-3 and TRBJ2-1, with TRBD1 matching 8 bases. CDR1 MNHEY and CDR2 SVGEGT come from the germline V gene. CDR3 length equals 16 residues. The V segment lost 2 bases and the J segment 5 bases; nucleotides outside the gene matches: 8.

The J gene is TRBJ2-1, the V gene TRBV24-1, with D unclear. V was clipped by 4 bases and J by 5 bases, with 17 bases between them. Germline V CDR1 and CDR2: KGHDR, SFDVKD. The length of the CDR3 is 16 residues. The CDR3 loop is CATSDRRLGRNNEQFF. The CDR3 bases are TGTGCCACCAGTGACCGCCGCCTGGGCAGGAACAATGAGCAGTTCTTC.

This chain links TRBV18 with TRBJ1-3; D call uncertain. CDR3 length equals 18 residues. V lost 3 bases and J lost 0, with 18 bases in between. CDR1 is KGHSH and CDR2 is LQKENI in the germline V gene. For the CDR3, the DNA is TGTGCCAGCTCACCGCTGTCCCCCAGGCGAAGCTCTGGAAACACCATATATTTT. Encoded protein: CASSPLSPRRSSGNTIYF. The full variable domain, rest sourced from reference TRBV18 and TRBJ1-3, is NAGVMQNPRHLVRRRGQEARLRCSPMKGHSHVYWYRQLPEEGLKFMVYLQKENIIDESGMPKERFSAEFPKEGPSILRIQQVVRGDSAAYFCASSPLSPRRSSGNTIYFGEGSWLTVV.

V and J are TRBV10-3 and TRBJ2-1, with 9 bases lining up with TRBD2. CDR1 and CDR2 (germline): ENHRY, SYGVKD. The CDR3 contains 15 residues. The V and J ends lost 0 bases and 8 bases, in that order; junction bases with no gene match: 5. The CDR3 DNA is TGTGCCATCAGTGAGTCTTGGGCTAGCGGGGATGAGCAGTTCTTC. Translating gives CAISESWASGDEQFF.

The chain combines TRBV2 with TRBJ2-2, with 9 bases aligning to TRBD2. The trim removed 8 bases at V and 3 bases at J, leaving 4 bases unmatched. Germline V gene lookup returns CDR1 SNHLY and CDR2 FYNNEI. The CDR3 is 14 residues long. CDR3 DNA: TGTGCCAGCCAGCGGGAGGCGGACACCGGGGAGCTGTTTTTT. It specifies CASQREADTGELFF.